Shown below are 3 T cell receptor beta chains from a single sample sequenced in a study of blood T cell repertoires in COVID-19. The protocol was immunoSEQ multiplex PCR, while the TCRdb copy is restricted to in-frame clones and leaves out a portion. The repertoire holds some 100,000 clones, with around 80% as singletons. The sequencing sample was made of peripheral blood. The receptors come from a man in his fifties with acute or convalescent COVID-19.

This clone was recorded once. The chain joins TRBV30 to TRBJ2-5; 7 bases are a match to TRBD1. Germline V CDR1 and CDR2: GTSNPN, SVGIG (reference sequence). The ends lost 0 bases at V and 4 bases at J; junction bases unmatched: 8. CDR3 length equals 15 residues. The chain's CDR3 is CAWSVRQGVRETQYF. The CDR3 region has the DNA TGTGCCTGGAGTGTGAGGCAGGGGGTACGAGAGACCCAGTACTTC. The whole variable domain, filled in from reference TRBV30 and TRBJ2-5, reads SQTIHQWPATLVQPVGSPLSLECTVEGTSNPNLYWYRQAAGRGLQLLFYSVGIGQISSEVPQNLSASRPQDRQFILSSKKLLLSDSGFYLCAWSVRQGVRETQYFGPGTRLLVL.

The J gene is TRBJ1-2, the V gene TRBV13, with 11 bases aligning to TRBD1. The CDR3 runs to 17 residues. The germline V gene encodes CDR1 PRHDT and CDR2 FYEKMQ (reference sequence). V lost 4 bases, J lost 4 bases, and 11 bases stayed unmatched. CDR3 loop: CASSSGTGGGGGYGYTF. CDR3 coding DNA: TGTGCCAGCAGCTCCGGGACAGGGGGTGGAGGCGGCTATGGCTACACCTTC.

CDR3 sequence: CASSSGTGVSPLHF. The CDR3 coding sequence is TGTGCCAGCAGCTCCGGGACAGGGGTTTCACCCCTCCACTTT. This chain links TRBV5-8 with TRBJ1-6; 10 bases agree with TRBD1. There are 14 residues in the CDR3. Germline V gives CDR1 SGHTS, CDR2 YDEGEE. V was pared by 3 bases and J by 9 bases, with 3 bases of the junction left unmatched.